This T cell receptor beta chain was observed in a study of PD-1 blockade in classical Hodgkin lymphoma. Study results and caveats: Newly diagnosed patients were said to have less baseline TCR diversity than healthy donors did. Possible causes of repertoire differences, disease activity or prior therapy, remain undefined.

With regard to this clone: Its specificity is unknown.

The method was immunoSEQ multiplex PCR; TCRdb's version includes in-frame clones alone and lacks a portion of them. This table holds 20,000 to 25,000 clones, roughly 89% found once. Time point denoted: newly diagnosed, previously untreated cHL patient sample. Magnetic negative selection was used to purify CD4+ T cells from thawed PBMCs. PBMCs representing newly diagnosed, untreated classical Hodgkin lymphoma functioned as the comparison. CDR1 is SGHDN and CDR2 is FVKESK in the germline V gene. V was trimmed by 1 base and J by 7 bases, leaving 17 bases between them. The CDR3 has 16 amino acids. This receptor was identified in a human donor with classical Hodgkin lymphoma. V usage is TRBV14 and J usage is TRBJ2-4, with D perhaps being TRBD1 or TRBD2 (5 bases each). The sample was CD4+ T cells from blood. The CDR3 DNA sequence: TGTGCCAGCAGCCAAGGCCTAGGGGAGAGATTGAACATTCAGTACTTC. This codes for CASSQGLGERLNIQYF.